A selection of T cell receptor beta chains follows, all from one sample in a study of OX40 agonist ivuxolimab in advanced cancers. The assay was immunoSEQ multiplex PCR, and TCRdb's table has in-frame clones only and misses some. The sample shows some 45,000 clones, 80% of them seen only once. The sequences come from CD4+ or CD8+ T cells sorted from blood, collected in a trial of the OX40 agonist ivuxolimab. Source of these receptors: an adult with an advanced solid tumor such as melanoma, head and neck, liver or kidney cancer. CDR3s include the opening cysteine and the closing phenylalanine or tryptophan. The D gene is left open where the match is weak. Where a row states a size, it is once, few, many or the class of an expanded clone; other rows omit it.

TRBV7-8,TRBJ2-2,TRBD2,once,TGTGCCAGCAAACTAGCGGGGAACACCGGGGAGCTGTTTTTT,CASKLAGNTGELFF
TRBV5-4,TRBJ2-3,TRBD2,-,TGTGCCAGCAGCTTGTTCGGCGGGGGGGGTGGTACGCAGTATTTT,CASSLFGGGGGTQYF
TRBV7-8,TRBJ1-6,-,-,TGTGCCAGCAGCTCTCGGAGTTCGGGTGCACCCCTCCACTTT,CASSSRSSGAPLHF
TRBV2,TRBJ2-7,TRBD2,-,TGTGCCGTGGGGGGGAACTCCTACGAGCAGTACTTC,CAVGGNSYEQYF
TRBV7-3,TRBJ2-1,TRBD2,-,TGTGCCAGCAGCTTAGCGGGAGGGCCAAATGAGCAGTTCTTC,CASSLAGGPNEQFF
TRBV11-2,TRBJ2-1,TRBD2,-,TGTGCCAGCAGCTTAGATCAGTGGACTAGAGGTGAGCAGTTCTTC,CASSLDQWTRGEQFF
TRBV6-6,TRBJ2-7,-,-,TGTGCCAGCGGGACCCGGAGGGGGGTCTCCTACGAGCAGTACTTC,CASGTRRGVSYEQYF
TRBV6-6,TRBJ1-1,-,-,TGTGCCAGCAGTTACCCGGGGAGGGCCGATGAAGCTTTCTTT,CASSYPGRADEAFF
TRBV5-4,TRBJ1-2,TRBD1,-,TGTGCCAGCAGCTCCGAACAGGGGTACTATGGCTACACCTTC,CASSSEQGYYGYTF
TRBV7-3,TRBJ2-2,TRBD1,-,TGTGCCAGCAGCGCATACGGGACAGGGGGCACCGGGGAGCTGTTTTTT,CASSAYGTGGTGELFF
TRBV7-3,TRBJ2-2,-,-,TGTGCCAGCAGCCCACGACAAGGGGTGAACACCGGGGAGCTGTTTTTT,CASSPRQGVNTGELFF
TRBV14,TRBJ1-5,-,few,TGTGCCAGCAGCCAAGGCGGGAAGGGCAATCAGCCCCAGCATTTT,CASSQGGKGNQPQHF
TRBV7-9,TRBJ2-7,TRBD2,-,TGTGCCAGCAGCTCCCCTAGCGGGACGTACGAGCAGTACTTC,CASSSPSGTYEQYF
TRBV9,TRBJ2-2,-,-,TGTGCCAGCAGCGTCAGGCCGTCGAGCACCGGGGAGCTGTTTTTT,CASSVRPSSTGELFF
TRBV2,TRBJ1-1,-,once,TGTGCCAGCAGGGGAGCGATTGAAGCTTTCTTT,CASRGAIEAFF
TRBV21-1,TRBJ1-2,-,-,TGTGCCAGCAGCAAACAAGACTATGGCTACACCTTC,CASSKQDYGYTF
TRBV28,TRBJ1-5,-,few,TGTGCCAGCAGGGGGATTGGGCAGCCCCAGCATTTT,CASRGIGQPQHF
TRBV30,TRBJ2-7,-,-,TGTGCCTGGAGGGGGGCCTACGAGCAGTACTTC,CAWRGAYEQYF
TRBV29-1,TRBJ2-5,TRBD1,once,TGCAGCGTTACAGGGGCGGAAGAGACCCAGTACTTC,CSVTGAEETQYF
TRBV6-1,TRBJ1-5,TRBD1,-,TGTGCCAGCAAGGGACAGAAGAATCAGCCCCAGCATTTT,CASKGQKNQPQHF
TRBV19,TRBJ2-7,-,-,TGTGCCAGTAGTCGAGGCAGCAGCTCCTACGAGCAGTACTTC,CASSRGSSSYEQYF
TRBV10-1,TRBJ2-1,-,once,TGCGCCAGCGGCGGTAGGCACAATGAGCAGTTCTTC,CASGGRHNEQFF
TRBV29-1,TRBJ1-1,-,-,TGCAGCGCTCCCCTGAATGTGGGCGACACTGAAGCTTTCTTT,CSAPLNVGDTEAFF
TRBV5-1,TRBJ2-5,-,-,TGCGCCAGCAGCCCAGGGACTGCGTACCAAGAGACCCAGTACTTC,CASSPGTAYQETQYF
TRBV5-1,TRBJ2-2,-,-,TGCGCCAGCAGCGCTGGACTGGTAGACACCGGGGAGCTGTTTTTT,CASSAGLVDTGELFF
TRBV11-2,TRBJ2-3,-,-,TGTGCCAGCAGCTACGGACGATCTGTGCGCGCGGATACGCAGTATTTT,CASSYGRSVRADTQYF
TRBV5-1,TRBJ1-6,-,-,TGCGCCAGCACCCTCTCCGGGACCACGAATTCACCCCTCCACTTT,CASTLSGTTNSPLHF
TRBV7-8,TRBJ1-2,-,-,TGTGCCAGCAGCGTACTTTTACATGGAGCCCATGGCTACACCTTC,CASSVLLHGAHGYTF
TRBV4-2,TRBJ2-3,-,-,TGTGCCAGCAGCCGGGAGGAAGTCACAGATACGCAGTATTTT,CASSREEVTDTQYF
TRBV5-1,TRBJ1-2,-,-,TGCGCCAGCAGCCTAGACGGTGGTCCATATGGCTACACCTTC,CASSLDGGPYGYTF
TRBV6-6,TRBJ2-3,TRBD1,-,TGTGCCAGCAGGTCCCGAGACAGGGTGCCAGATACGCAGTATTTT,CASRSRDRVPDTQYF
TRBV5-1,TRBJ2-1,TRBD2,-,TGCGCCAGCAGCCCTACGACTAGCGGGGACCCCCATGAGCAGTTCTTC,CASSPTTSGDPHEQFF
TRBV5-1,TRBJ1-3,-,-,TGCGCCAGCAGCTTGGCCTCCGCAGGGAGTGGAAACACCATATATTTT,CASSLASAGSGNTIYF
TRBV7-3,TRBJ2-7,TRBD1,few,TGTGCCAGCAGCCTCTCGACAGGGGGCATCTTGGAGCAGTACTTC,CASSLSTGGILEQYF
TRBV28,TRBJ1-4,TRBD1,-,TGTGCCAGCAGTTCCCCCACAGGGGGTCGGGAAAAACTGTTTTTT,CASSSPTGGREKLFF
TRBV7-2,TRBJ1-3,-,-,TGTGCCAGCAGCCCCGCTGGTGGGGGGCGTCAAGGAAACACCATATATTTT,CASSPAGGGRQGNTIYF
TRBV28,TRBJ1-2,TRBD1,few,TGTGCCAGCAGTATTCCGGGACAGATGGGCTACACCTTC,CASSIPGQMGYTF
TRBV5-1,TRBJ1-1,-,-,TGCGCCAGCAGAGTACAGGGCTCGAACACTGAAGCTTTCTTT,CASRVQGSNTEAFF
TRBV7-9,TRBJ2-3,-,-,TGTGCCAGCAGCCCGAAGGGTCCAGATACGCAGTATTTT,CASSPKGPDTQYF
TRBV6-5,TRBJ1-2,TRBD1,-,TGTGCCAGCAGTGAGGAAACAGGGGCTGGAGGCTACACCTTC,CASSEETGAGGYTF
TRBV5-8,TRBJ2-2,-,-,TGTGCCAGCAGCTTCGAGGCAGGCCCTATGGGGGTCGGGGAGCTGTTTTTT,CASSFEAGPMGVGELFF
TRBV12-5,TRBJ2-4,-,-,TGTGCTAGTTCCAGGGAAGGAGGCATTCAGTACTTC,CASSREGGIQYF
TRBV27,TRBJ2-3,-,-,TGTGCCAGCAGTTTATATGCGGAACGCCCAGATACGCAGTATTTT,CASSLYAERPDTQYF
TRBV6-1,TRBJ2-7,-,-,TGTGCCAGCAGTGAAAGATCCTTCTACGAGCAGTACTTC,CASSERSFYEQYF
TRBV2,TRBJ1-2,-,-,TGTGCCAGCAGTGTGGTGGGGGCTCGTTATGGCTACACCTTC,CASSVVGARYGYTF
TRBV6-5,TRBJ1-6,-,-,TGTGCCAGCAGCCGAGGACAGAATAATTCACCCCTCCACTTT,CASSRGQNNSPLHF